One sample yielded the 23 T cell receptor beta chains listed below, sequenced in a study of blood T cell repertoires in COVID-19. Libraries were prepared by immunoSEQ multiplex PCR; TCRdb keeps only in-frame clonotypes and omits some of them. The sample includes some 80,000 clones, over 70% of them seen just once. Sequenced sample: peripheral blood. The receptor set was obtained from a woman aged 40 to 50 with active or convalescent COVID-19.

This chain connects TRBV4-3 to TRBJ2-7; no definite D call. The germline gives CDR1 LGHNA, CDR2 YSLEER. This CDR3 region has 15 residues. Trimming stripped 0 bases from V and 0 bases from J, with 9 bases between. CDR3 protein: CASSQERRSSYEQYF. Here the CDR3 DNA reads TGCGCCAGCAGCCAAGAGCGACGGAGCTCCTACGAGCAGTACTTC.

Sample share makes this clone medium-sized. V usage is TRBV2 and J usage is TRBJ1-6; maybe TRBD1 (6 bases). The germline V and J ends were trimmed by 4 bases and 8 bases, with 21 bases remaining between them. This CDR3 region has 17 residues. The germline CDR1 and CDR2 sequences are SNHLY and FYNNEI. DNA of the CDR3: TGTGCCAGCAGTGGTTTCCAAGCAGGGGTTAGGGATTCACCCCTCCACTTT. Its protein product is CASSGFQAGVRDSPLHF.

The CDR3 coding sequence is TGTGCCAGCAGTCTAGGAGGGCTTTATAATTCACCCCTCCACTTT. Residues: CASSLGGLYNSPLHF. The chain joins TRBV28 to TRBJ1-6, with no clear D. Germline V gene sequence: CDR1 MDHEN, CDR2 SYDVKM. The CDR3 is 15 residues long. Trimming left V 5 bases short and J 4 bases short, with 12 bases between.

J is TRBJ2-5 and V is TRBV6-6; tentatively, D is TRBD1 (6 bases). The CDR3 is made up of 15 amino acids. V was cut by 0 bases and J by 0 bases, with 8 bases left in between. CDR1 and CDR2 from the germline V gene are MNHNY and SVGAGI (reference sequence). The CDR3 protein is CASSYSGQYQETQYF. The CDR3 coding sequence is TGTGCCAGCAGTTACTCTGGACAGTACCAAGAGACCCAGTACTTC.

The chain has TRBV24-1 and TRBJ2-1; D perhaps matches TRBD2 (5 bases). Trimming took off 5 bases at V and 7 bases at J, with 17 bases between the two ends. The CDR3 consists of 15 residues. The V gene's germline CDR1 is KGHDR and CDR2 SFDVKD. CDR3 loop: CATSVRNGLLNEQFF. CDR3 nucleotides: TGTGCCACCAGTGTTCGCAACGGACTCCTGAATGAGCAGTTCTTC.

CDR3 sequence reads: CASSFGPGGDGYTF. In nucleotides, the CDR3 is TGTGCCAGCAGCTTTGGACCCGGGGGTGATGGCTACACCTTC. The chain links TRBV11-2 to TRBJ1-2, with D possibly being TRBD1 (5 bases). The CDR3 consists of 14 residues. CDR1 and CDR2 (germline): SGHAT, FQNNGV. Trimming pared 3 bases from V and 6 bases from J, leaving 14 bases between.

CDR3: CATMTSGGFPGELFF. The DNA for the CDR3 is TGTGCCACCATGACTAGCGGGGGATTCCCCGGGGAGCTGTTTTTT. The rearrangement links TRBV19 to TRBJ2-2; the match to TRBD2 covers 12 bases. In germline, CDR1 is LNHDA, CDR2 SQIVND (reference sequence). The CDR3 consists of 15 residues. V dropped 10 bases and J dropped 6; count of bases not matched to a gene: 9.

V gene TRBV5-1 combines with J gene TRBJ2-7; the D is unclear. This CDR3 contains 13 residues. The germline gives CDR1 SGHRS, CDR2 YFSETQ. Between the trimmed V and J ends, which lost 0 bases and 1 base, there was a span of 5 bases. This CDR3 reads CASSLAQSYEQYF. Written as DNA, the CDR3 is TGCGCCAGCAGCTTGGCGCAGTCCTACGAGCAGTACTTC.

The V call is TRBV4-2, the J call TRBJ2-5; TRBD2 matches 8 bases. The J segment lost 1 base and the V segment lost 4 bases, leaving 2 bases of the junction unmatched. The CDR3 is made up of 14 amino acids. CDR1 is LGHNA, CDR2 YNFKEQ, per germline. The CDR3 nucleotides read TGTGCCAGCAGCCCAGGGACTAGCCAAGAGACCCAGTACTTC. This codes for CASSPGTSQETQYF.

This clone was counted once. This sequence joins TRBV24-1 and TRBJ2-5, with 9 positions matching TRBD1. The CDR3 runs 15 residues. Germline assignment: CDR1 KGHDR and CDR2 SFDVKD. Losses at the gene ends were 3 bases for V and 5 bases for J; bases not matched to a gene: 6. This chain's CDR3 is CATSDPGTGLETQYF. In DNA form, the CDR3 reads TGTGCCACCAGTGATCCCGGGACAGGGTTGGAGACCCAGTACTTC.

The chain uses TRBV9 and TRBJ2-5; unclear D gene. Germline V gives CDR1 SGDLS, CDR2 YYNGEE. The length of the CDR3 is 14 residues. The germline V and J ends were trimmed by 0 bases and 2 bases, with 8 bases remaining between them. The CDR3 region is CASSVDPQQETQYF. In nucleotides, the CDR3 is TGTGCCAGCAGCGTAGATCCACAGCAAGAGACCCAGTACTTC.

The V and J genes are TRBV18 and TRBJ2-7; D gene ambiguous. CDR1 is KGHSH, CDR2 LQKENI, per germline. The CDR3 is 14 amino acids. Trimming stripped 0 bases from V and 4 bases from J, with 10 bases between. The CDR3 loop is CASSPPRNRYEQYF. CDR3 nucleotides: TGTGCCAGCTCACCACCGCGTAACCGGTACGAGCAGTACTTC.

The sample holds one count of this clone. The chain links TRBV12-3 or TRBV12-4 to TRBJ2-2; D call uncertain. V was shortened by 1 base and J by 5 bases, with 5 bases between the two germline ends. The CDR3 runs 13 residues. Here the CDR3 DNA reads TGTGCCAGCAGTTTAGTAAAAACCGGGGAGCTGTTTTTT. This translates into CASSLVKTGELFF.

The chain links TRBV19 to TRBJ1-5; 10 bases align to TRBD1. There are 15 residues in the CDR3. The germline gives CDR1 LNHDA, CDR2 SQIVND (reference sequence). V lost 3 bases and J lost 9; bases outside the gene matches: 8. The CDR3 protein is CASSIDRGLLRPQHF. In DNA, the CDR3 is TGTGCCAGTAGTATCGACAGGGGGCTATTGCGGCCCCAGCATTTT.

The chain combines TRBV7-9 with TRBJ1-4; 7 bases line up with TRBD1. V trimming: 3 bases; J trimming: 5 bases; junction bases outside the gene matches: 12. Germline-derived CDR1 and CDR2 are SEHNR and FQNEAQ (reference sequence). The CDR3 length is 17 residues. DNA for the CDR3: TGTGCCAGCAGCTTCTCCCGGGACAGCCAGAGAAATGAAAAACTGTTTTTT. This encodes CASSFSRDSQRNEKLFF.

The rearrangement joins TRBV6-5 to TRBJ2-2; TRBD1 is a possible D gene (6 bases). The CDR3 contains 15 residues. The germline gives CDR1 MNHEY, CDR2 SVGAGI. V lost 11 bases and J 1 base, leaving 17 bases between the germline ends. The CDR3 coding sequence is TGTGCCGGAAAACAGGGAACGGGGAACACCGGGGAGCTGTTTTTT. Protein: CAGKQGTGNTGELFF.

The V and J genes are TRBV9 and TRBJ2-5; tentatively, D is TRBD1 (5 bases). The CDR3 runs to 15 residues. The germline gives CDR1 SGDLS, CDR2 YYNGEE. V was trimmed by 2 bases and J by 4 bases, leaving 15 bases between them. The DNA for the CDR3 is TGTGCCAGCAGCGTTGGTTTAGGGGTCGGAGAGACCCAGTACTTC. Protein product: CASSVGLGVGETQYF. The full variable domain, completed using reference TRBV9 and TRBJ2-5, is DSGVTQTPKHLITATGQRVTLRCSPRSGDLSVYWYQQSLDQGLQFLIQYYNGEERAKGNILERFSAQQFPDLHSELNLSSLELGDSALYFCASSVGLGVGETQYFGPGTRLLVL.

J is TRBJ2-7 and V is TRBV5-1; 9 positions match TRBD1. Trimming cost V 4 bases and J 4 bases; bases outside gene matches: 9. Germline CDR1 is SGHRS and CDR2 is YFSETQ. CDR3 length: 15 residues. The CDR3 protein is CASSLIQGASYEQYF. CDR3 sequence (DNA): TGCGCCAGCAGCCTCATACAGGGGGCCTCTTACGAGCAGTACTTC. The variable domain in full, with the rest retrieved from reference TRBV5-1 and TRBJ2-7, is KAGVTQTPRYLIKTRGQQVTLSCSPISGHRSVSWYQQTPGQGLQFLFEYFSETQRNKGNFPGRFSGRQFSNSRSEMNVSTLELGDSALYLCASSLIQGASYEQYFGPGTRLTVT.

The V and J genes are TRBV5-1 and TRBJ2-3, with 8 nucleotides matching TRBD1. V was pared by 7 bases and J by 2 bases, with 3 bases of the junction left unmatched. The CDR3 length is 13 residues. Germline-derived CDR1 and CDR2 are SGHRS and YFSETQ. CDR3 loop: CASGQGTTDTQYF. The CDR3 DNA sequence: TGCGCCAGCGGACAGGGCACCACAGATACGCAGTATTTT.

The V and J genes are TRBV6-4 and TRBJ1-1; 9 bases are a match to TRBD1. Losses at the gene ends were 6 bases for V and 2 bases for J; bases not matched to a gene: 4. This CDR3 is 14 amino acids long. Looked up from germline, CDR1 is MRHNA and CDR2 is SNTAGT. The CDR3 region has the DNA TGTGCCAGCAGGCTGGGACAGGGAAACACTGAAGCTTTCTTT. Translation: CASRLGQGNTEAFF.

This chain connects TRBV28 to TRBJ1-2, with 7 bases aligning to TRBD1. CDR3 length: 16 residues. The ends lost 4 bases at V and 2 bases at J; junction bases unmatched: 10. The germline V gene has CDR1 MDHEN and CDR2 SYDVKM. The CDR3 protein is CASSYSLGTANYGYTF. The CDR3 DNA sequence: TGTGCCAGCAGTTATTCCCTCGGGACAGCCAACTATGGCTACACCTTC.

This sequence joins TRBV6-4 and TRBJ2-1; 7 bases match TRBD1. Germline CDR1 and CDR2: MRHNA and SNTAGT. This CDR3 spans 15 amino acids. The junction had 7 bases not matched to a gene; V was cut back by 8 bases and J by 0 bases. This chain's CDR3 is CASQREGASYNEQFF. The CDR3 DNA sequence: TGTGCCAGCCAGAGAGAGGGGGCCTCCTACAATGAGCAGTTCTTC.

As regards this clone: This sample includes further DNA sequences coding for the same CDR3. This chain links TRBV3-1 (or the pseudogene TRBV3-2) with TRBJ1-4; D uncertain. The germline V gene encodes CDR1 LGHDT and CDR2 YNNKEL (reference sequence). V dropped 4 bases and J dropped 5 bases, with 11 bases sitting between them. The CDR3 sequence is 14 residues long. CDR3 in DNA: TGTGCCAGCAGCCCAAGCGGGCCGAATGAAAAACTGTTTTTT. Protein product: CASSPSGPNEKLFF.